The clone carrying this T cell receptor beta chain appeared a single time. The CDR3 loop spans 16 amino acids. The V gene's germline CDR1 is SGHRS and CDR2 YFSETQ. The germline V and J ends were trimmed by 0 bases and 0 bases, with 13 bases remaining between them. PCR was performed a second time for roughly 7 to 12 cycles using a sample-barcoded 5' primer and a J-beta primer mix. TCRdb itself ran the 5' RACE reads through MiXCR, one entry per CDR3 protein. The sample consists of approximately 790,000 distinct CDR3 sequences, 60% to 80% of them appearing once. This sample stems from a study of blood T cells in healthy people across ages.

The sample comprised blood. The clonotype was recovered from a man aged 25-45 years in good health. The chain joins TRBV5-1 to TRBJ2-7; D remains unclear. CDR3 sequence reads: CASSLDWRKGSYEQYF. In nucleotides, the CDR3 is TGCGCCAGCAGCTTGGACTGGAGAAAGGGCTCCTACGAGCAGTACTTC.